Described below is a single T cell receptor beta chain sequence and its context. This specimen comes from a study of T-cell reconstitution after alpha-beta-depleted transplantation in children. The authors prepared the TCRbeta library with unique molecular identifiers. TCRdb called the PCR reads again in MiXCR, with one record for every CDR3 protein. The sample lists approximately 590,000 distinct CDR3 sequences, approximately 10% occurring once. CDR3 length: 14 amino acids. Germline loops: CDR1 MDHEN, CDR2 SYDVKM. Trimming left V 4 bases short and J 0 bases short, with 9 bases between. The sample was PBMCs from the stem cell graft donor, taken from the stem cell graft. The sequence came from a human donor who donated a stem cell graft to a child with acute myeloid leukemia. The gene calls are TRBV28 and TRBJ1-2, with D hard to call. As DNA, the CDR3 is TGTGCCAGCAGTTCAGCAGGTGCTAACTATGGCTACACCTTC. This sequence encodes CASSSAGANYGYTF.